This TCR beta chain was documented in a study of spatial heterogeneity in lung cancer. Background on the study: The study observed each unique TCR and UMI combination more than ten times on average in raw reads. Notes on the study in general: Tumor TCRs that were ubiquitous and expanded showed up in blood more at resection than follow-up.

In its sample, this clonotype was seen a few times. No antigen is known for it. Described time point: sample taken at primary tumor resection. Whole RNA, isolated from tumor, nontumor lung or frozen PBMC, was sequenced without prior sorting. All TCR cDNA molecules were individually tagged with a unique molecular identifier. One entry per CDR3 protein, called by TCRdb with MiXCR from the 5' RACE reads. The repertoire holds roughly 18,000 distinct CDR3 sequences, with around 19% as singletons. This CDR3 region has 18 residues. Per the germline V gene, CDR1 is LGHDT and CDR2 is YNNKEL (reference sequence). J was trimmed by 3 bases and V by 3 bases; bases with no gene match: 13.

Specimen: PBMCs, collected at surgery. The clonotype originates from a male donor with early-stage non-small cell lung cancer. The chain couples TRBV3-1 to TRBJ2-3; TRBD1 aligns across 9 bases. CDR3 in amino acids: CASSQRWTGVEGTDTQYF. The CDR3 nucleotides are TGTGCCAGCAGCCAGCGTTGGACAGGGGTTGAGGGGACAGATACGCAGTATTTT.